Given below is one TCR beta chain in context. This sample is drawn from a study of blood T cell repertoires in COVID-19. The CDR3 totals 15 residues. The germline V gene encodes CDR1 GTSNPN and CDR2 SVGIG (reference sequence). The ends lost 2 bases at V and 3 bases at J; junction bases unmatched: 8. Produced via immunoSEQ multiplex PCR; TCRdb's table is partial and in-frame only. Of over 200,000 clones in the sample, around 86% are singletons; the top ten hold around 5.4%. The sample consisted of peripheral blood. This TCR derives from a human donor in a cohort sampled during active COVID-19. The V call is TRBV30, the J call TRBJ1-2; 8 bases line up with TRBD1. The CDR3, as DNA: TGTGCCTGGAGTATCCACAGGGGGGAGCACTATGGCTACACCTTC. Its translation is CAWSIHRGEHYGYTF.